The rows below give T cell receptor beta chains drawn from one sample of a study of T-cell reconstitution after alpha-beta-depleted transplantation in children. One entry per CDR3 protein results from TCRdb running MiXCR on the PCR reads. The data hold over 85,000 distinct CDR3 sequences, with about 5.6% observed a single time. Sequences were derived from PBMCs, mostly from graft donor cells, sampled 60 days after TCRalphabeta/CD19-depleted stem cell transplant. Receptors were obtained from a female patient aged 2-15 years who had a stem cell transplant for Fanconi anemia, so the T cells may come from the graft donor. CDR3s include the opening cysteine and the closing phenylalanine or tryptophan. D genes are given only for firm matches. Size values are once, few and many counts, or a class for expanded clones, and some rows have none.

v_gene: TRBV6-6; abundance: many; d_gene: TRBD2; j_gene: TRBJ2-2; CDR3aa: CASGAGGYGELFF; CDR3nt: TGTGCCAGCGGCGCGGGAGGCTACGGGGAGCTGTTTTTT
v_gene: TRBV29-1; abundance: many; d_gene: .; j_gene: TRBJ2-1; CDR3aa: CSVEWGKRYNEQFF; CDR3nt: TGCAGCGTTGAATGGGGGAAGAGGTACAATGAGCAGTTCTTC
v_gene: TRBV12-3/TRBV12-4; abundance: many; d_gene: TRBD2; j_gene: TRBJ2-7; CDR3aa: CASSVLADSYEQYF; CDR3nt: TGTGCCAGCAGTGTTCTAGCGGACTCCTACGAGCAGTACTTC
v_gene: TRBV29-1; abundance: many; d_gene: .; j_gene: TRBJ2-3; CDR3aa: CSVDVAQSINTQYF; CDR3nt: TGCAGCGTTGATGTGGCGCAGTCCATTAATACGCAGTATTTT
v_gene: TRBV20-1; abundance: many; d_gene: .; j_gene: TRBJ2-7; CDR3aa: CSADVGGPSYEQYF; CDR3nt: TGCAGTGCCGACGTCGGAGGGCCCTCCTACGAGCAGTACTTC
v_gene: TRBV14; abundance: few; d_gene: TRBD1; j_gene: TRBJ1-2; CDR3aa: CASSPPGQLANTF; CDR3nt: TGTGCCAGCAGCCCTCCGGGACAGCTGGCCAACACCTTC
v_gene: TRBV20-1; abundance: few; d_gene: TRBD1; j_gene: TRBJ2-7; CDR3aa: CSASPDRFSYEQYF; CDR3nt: TGCAGTGCCTCCCCGGACAGGTTCTCCTACGAGCAGTACTTC
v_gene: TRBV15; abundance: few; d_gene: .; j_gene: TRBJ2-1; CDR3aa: CATGLSSYNEQFF; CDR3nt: TGTGCCACCGGACTCAGCTCCTACAATGAGCAGTTCTTC
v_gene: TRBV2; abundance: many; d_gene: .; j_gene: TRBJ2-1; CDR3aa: CASRGGTFFKHNEQFF; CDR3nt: TGTGCCAGCAGGGGAGGTACATTCTTTAAGCACAATGAGCAGTTCTTC
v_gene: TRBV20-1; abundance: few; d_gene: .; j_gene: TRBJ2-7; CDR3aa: CSLGQPGASYEQYF; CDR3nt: TGCAGTCTAGGTCAGCCGGGGGCTTCCTACGAGCAGTACTTC
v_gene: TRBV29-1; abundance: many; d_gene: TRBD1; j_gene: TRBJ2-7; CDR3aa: CSGGQGLYEQYF; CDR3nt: TGCAGCGGGGGACAGGGGCTCTACGAGCAGTACTTC
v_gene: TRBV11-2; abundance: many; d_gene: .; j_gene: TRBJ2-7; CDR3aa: CASSFRDSSYEQYF; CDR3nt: TGTGCCAGCAGCTTCAGGGATAGCTCCTACGAGCAGTACTTC
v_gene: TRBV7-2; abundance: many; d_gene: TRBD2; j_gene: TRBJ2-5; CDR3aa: CASSLGVAGETQYF; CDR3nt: TGTGCCAGCAGCTTAGGGGTAGCGGGGGAGACCCAGTACTTC
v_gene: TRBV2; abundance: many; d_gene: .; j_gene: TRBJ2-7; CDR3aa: CASSEQALFYEQYF; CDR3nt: TGTGCCAGCAGTGAACAGGCACTATTCTACGAGCAGTACTTC
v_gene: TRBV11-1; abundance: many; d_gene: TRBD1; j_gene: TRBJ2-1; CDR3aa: CASSLDWTGGAYNEQFF; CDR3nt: TGTGCCAGCAGCTTAGACTGGACAGGGGGCGCTTACAATGAGCAGTTCTTC
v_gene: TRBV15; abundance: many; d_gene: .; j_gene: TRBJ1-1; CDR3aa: CATSSRGVNTEAFF; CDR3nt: TGTGCCACCAGCAGTCGGGGCGTGAACACTGAAGCTTTCTTT
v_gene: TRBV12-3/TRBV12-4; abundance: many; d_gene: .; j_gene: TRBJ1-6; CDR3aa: CASSFSQAASSYNSPLHF; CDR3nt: TGTGCCAGCAGTTTTTCCCAGGCTGCTAGCTCCTATAATTCACCCCTCCACTTT
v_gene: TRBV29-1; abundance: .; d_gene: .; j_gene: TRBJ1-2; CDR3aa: CSVGLLYGYTF; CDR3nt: TGCAGCGTCGGACTTCTCTATGGCTACACCTTC
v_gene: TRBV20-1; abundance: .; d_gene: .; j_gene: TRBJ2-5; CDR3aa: CSAQYVVRGGFRGGTQYF; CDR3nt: TGCAGTGCTCAATATGTAGTTAGAGGGGGTTTTCGAGGAGGGACCCAGTACTTC
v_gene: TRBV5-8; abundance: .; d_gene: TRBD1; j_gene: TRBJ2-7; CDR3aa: CASSLTGGPLYEQYF; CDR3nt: TGTGCCAGCAGCCTGACAGGGGGCCCCCTCTACGAGCAGTACTTC
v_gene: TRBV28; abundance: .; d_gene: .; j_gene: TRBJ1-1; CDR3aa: CASSSPGTLNTEAFF; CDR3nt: TGTGCCAGCAGTTCGCCCGGAACTCTGAACACTGAAGCTTTCTTT
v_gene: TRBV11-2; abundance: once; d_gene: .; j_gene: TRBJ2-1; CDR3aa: CASSLAIGPNEQFF; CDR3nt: TGTGCCAGCAGCTTAGCGATAGGGCCCAATGAGCAGTTCTTC
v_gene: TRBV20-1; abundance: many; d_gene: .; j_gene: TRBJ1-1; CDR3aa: CSARPRRQARNRAFF; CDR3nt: TGCAGTGCTAGACCCCGACGGCAGGCCCGAAATCGAGCTTTCTTT
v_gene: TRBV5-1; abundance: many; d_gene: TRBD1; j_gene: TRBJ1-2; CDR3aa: CASSPRTGTLYGYTF; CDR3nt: TGCGCCAGCAGCCCTCGGACAGGGACGCTCTATGGCTACACCTTC
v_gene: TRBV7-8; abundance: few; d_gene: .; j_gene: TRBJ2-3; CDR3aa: CASSLRQQGHTLEADTQYF; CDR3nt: TGTGCCAGCAGCCTAAGACAACAGGGACACACCCTCGAGGCAGATACGCAGTATTTT
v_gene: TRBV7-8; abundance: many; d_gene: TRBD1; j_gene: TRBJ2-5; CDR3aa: CASSFFDRGEETQYF; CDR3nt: TGTGCCAGCAGCTTTTTCGACAGGGGCGAAGAGACCCAGTACTTC